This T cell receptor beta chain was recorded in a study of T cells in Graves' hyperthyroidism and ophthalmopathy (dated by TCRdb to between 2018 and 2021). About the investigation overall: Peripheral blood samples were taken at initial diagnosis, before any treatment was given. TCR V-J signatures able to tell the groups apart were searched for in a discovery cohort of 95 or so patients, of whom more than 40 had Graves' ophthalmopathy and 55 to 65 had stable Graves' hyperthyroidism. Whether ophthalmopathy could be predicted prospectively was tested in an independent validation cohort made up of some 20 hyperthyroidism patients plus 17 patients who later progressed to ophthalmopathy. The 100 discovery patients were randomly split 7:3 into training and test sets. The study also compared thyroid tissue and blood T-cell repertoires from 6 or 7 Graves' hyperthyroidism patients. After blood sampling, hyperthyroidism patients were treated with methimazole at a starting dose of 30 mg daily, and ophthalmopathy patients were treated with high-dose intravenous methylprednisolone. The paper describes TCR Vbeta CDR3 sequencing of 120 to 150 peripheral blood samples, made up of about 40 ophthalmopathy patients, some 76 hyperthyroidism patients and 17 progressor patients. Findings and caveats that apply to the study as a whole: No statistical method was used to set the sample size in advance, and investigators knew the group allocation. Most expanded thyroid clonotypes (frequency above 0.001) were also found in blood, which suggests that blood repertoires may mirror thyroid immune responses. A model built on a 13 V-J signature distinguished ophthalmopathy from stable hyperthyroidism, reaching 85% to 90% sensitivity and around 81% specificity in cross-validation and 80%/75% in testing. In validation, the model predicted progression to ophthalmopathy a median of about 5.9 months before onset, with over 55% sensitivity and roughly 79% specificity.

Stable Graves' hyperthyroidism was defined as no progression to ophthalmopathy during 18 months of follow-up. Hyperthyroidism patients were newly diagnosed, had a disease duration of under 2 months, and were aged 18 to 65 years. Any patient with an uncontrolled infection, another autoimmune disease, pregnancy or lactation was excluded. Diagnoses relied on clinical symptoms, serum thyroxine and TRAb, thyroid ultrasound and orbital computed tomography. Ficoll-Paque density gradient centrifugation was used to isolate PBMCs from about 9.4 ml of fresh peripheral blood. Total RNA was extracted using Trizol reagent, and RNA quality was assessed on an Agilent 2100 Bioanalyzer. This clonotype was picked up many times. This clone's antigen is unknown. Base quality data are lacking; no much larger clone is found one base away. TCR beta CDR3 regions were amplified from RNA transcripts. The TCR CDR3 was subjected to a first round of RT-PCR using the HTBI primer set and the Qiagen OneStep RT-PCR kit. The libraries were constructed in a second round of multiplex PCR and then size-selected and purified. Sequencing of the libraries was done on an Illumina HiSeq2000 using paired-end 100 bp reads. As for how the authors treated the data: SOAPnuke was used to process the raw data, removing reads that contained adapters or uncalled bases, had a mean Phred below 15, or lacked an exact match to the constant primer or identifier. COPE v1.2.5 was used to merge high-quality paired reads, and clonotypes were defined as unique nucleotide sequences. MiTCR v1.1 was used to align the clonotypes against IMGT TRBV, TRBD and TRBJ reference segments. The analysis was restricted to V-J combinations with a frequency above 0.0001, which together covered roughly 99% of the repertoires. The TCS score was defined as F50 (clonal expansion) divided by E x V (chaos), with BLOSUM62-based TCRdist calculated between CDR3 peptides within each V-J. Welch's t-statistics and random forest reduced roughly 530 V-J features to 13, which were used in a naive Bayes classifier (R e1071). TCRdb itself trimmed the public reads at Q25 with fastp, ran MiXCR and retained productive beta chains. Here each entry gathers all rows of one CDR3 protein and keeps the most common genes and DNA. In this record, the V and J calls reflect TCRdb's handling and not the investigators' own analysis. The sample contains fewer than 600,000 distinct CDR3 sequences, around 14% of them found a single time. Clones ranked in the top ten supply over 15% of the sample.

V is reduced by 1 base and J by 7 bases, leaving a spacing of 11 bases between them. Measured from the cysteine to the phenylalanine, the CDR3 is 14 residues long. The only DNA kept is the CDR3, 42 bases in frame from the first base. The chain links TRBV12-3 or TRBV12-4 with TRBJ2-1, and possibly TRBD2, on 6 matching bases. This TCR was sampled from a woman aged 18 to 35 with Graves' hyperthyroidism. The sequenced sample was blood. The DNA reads TGTGCCAGCAGTTTAGTAGTTCGGGGGAATGAGCAGTTCTTC. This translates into CASSLVVRGNEQFF.